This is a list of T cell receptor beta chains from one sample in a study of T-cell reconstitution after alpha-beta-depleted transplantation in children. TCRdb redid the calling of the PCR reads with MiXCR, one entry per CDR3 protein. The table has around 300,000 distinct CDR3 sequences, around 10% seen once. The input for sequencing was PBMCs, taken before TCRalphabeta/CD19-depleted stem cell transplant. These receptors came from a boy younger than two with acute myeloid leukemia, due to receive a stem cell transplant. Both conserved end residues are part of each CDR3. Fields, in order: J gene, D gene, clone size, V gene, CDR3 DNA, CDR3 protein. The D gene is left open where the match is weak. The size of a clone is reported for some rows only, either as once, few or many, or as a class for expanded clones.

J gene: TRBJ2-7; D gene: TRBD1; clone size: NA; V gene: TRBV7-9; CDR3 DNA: TGTGCCAGCAGCTTCCTTGCGAACCGGGACAGGAAGGGAACCTACGAGCAGTACTTC; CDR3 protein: CASSFLANRDRKGTYEQYF
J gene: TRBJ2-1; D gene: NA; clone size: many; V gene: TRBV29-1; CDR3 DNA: TGCAGCGTTATGGCTAGTTCGGTCCCCTACAATGAGCAGTTCTTC; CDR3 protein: CSVMASSVPYNEQFF
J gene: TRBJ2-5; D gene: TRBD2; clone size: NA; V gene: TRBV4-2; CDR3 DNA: TGTGCCAGCAGCCAGGCACTAGCGGGCGCTCAAGAGACCCAGTACTTC; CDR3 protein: CASSQALAGAQETQYF
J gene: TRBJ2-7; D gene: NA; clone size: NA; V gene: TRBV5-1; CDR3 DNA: TGCGCCAGCAGCTTGGGTCAGGAGTCAGACGAGCAGTACTTC; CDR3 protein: CASSLGQESDEQYF
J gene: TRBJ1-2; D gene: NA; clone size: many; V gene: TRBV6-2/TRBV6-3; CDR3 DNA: TGTGCCAGCAGTTACGGCCAAGGCTACACCTTC; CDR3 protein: CASSYGQGYTF
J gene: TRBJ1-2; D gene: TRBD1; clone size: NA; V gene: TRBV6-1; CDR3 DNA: TGTGCCAGCAGTCAAGGGACAGGGGGGCCTGCGGGCGGCTACACCTTC; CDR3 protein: CASSQGTGGPAGGYTF
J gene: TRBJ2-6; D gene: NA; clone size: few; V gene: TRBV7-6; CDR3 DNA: TGTGCCAGCAGCTTCGATGGGGACGGTGGGGCCAACGTCCTGACTTTC; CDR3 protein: CASSFDGDGGANVLTF
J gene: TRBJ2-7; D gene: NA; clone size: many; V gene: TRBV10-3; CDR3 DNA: TGTGCCATCAGTGAGTGGGCAGGGCGGGACGAGCAGTACTTC; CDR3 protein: CAISEWAGRDEQYF
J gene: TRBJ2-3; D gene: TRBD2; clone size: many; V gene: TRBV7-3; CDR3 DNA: TGTGCCAGCAGCTGGACTAGCGGGCCCACAGATACGCAGTATTTT; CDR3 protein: CASSWTSGPTDTQYF
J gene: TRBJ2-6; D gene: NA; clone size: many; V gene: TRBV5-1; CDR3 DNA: TGCGCCAGCAGCCCGGACAGTCTCTATGGGGCCAACGTCCTGACTTTC; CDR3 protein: CASSPDSLYGANVLTF
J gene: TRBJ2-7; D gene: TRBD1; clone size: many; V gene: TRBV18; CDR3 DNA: TGTGCCAGCTCCCCCGGACAGGGGGTCGAGCAGTACTTC; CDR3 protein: CASSPGQGVEQYF
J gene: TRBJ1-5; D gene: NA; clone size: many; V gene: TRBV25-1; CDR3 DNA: TGTGCCAGCAGTGACCACACTCAGGGTGAGGAGCCCCAGCATTTT; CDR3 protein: CASSDHTQGEEPQHF
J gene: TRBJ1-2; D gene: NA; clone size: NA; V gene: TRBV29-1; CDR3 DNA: TGCAGCGGAACTGGAGGGAATGGCTACACCTTC; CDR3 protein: CSGTGGNGYTF
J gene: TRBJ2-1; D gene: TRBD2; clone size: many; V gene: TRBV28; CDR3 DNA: TGTGCCAGCAGTTTACCTTGGACTAGCGATTACAATGAGCAGTTCTTC; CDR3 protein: CASSLPWTSDYNEQFF
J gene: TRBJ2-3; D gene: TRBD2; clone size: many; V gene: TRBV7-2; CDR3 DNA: TGTGCCAGCAGCCAGAGACTAGCGGGGGCAGATACGCAGTATTTT; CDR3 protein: CASSQRLAGADTQYF
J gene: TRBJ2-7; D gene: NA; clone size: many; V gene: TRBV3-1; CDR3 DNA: TGTGCCAGCAGCCAAGATTGGGGGTTCAGTTTCTACGAGCAGTACTTC; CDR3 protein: CASSQDWGFSFYEQYF
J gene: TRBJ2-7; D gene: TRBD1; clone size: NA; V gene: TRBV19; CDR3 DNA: TGTGCCAGTAGTTCACAGGGGGCTTCGGACTACGAGCAGTACTTC; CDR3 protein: CASSSQGASDYEQYF
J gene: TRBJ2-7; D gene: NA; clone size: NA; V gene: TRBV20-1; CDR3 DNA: TGCAGTACTCCGGACCTTTACGAGCAGTACTTC; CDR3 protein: CSTPDLYEQYF
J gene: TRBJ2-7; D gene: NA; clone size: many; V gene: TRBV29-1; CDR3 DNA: TGCAGCGTTGGGCTAGCAAGCATTTACGAGCAGTACTTC; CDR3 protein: CSVGLASIYEQYF
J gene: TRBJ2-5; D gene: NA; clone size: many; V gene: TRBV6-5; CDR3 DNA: TGTGCCAGCAGTTACGCCGTGAACGCGGAGACCCAGTACTTC; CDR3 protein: CASSYAVNAETQYF
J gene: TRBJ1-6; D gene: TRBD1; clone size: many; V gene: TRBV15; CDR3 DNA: TGTGCCACCAGCAGGGCCCGGACAGGAATCAATTCACCCCTCCACTTT; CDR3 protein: CATSRARTGINSPLHF
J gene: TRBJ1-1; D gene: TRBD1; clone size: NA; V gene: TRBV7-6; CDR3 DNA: TGTGCCAGCAGCTTAGGGGGCAGGGGGCAAGTGAACACTGAAGCTTTCTTT; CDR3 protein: CASSLGGRGQVNTEAFF
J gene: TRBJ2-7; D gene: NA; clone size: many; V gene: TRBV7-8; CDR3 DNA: TGTGCCAGCAGCTTAGAGACGGCCCCCGGCGAGCAGTACTTC; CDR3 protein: CASSLETAPGEQYF
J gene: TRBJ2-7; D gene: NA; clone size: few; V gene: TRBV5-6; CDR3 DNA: TGTGCCAGCAGCTGGGGGCTATCCGAGCAGTACTTC; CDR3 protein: CASSWGLSEQYF
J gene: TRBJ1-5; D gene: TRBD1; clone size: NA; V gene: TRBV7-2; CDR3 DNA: TGTGCCAGCAGCTTCGGGACAGGGTATCAGCCCCAGCATTTT; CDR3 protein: CASSFGTGYQPQHF
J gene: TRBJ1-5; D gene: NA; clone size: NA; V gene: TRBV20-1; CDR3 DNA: TGCAGTGCCCTTGGGAACAGGGACCAGCCCCAGCATTTT; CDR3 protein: CSALGNRDQPQHF
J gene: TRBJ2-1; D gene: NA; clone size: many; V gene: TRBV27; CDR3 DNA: TGTGCCAGCAGTTCCCATCTCTCCTACAATGAGCAGTTCTTC; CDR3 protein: CASSSHLSYNEQFF
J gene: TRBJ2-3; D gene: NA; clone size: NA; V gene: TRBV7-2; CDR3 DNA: TGTGCCAGCAGCTTTAGTGGGACGACTAGCACAGATACGCAGTATTTT; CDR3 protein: CASSFSGTTSTDTQYF
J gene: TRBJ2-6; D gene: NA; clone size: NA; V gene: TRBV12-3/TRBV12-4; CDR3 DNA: TGTGCCAGCAGTCCGACACTGAGCTCTGGGGCCAACGTCCTGACTTTC; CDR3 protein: CASSPTLSSGANVLTF
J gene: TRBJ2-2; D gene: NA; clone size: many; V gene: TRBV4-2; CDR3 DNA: TGTGCCAGCAGCCAAGTGTTAGAGGCCGGGGAGCTGTTTTTT; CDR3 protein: CASSQVLEAGELFF
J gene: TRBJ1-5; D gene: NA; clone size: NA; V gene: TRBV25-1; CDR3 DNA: TGTGCCAGCAGTTACGGATATCAGCCCCAGCATTTT; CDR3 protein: CASSYGYQPQHF
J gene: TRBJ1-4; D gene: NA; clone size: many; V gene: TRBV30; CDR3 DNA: TGTGCCTGTAAAAAAACCTTTACGGGGGGGGATGAAAAACTGTTTTTT; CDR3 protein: CACKKTFTGGDEKLFF
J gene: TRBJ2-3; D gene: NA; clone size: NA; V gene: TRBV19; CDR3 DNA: TGTGCCAGTAGTATTGAGATTACGCGGATCACAGATACGCAGTATTTT; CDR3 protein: CASSIEITRITDTQYF
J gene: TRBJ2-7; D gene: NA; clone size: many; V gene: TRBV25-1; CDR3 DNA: TGTGCCAGCAGTCCTTGGGCAGATCTACCCTACGAGCAGTACTTC; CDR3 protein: CASSPWADLPYEQYF
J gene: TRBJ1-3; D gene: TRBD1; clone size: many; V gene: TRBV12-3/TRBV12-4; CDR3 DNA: TGTGCCAGCAGTCCGACAGGGTTAAGAAACACCATATATTTT; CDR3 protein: CASSPTGLRNTIYF
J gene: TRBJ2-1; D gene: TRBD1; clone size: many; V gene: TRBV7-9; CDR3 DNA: TGTGCCAGCAGCTTAGAGGGACAGCTCTACAATGAGCAGTTCTTC; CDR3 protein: CASSLEGQLYNEQFF
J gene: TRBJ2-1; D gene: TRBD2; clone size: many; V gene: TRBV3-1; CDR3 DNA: TGTGCCAGCAGGGGTTGGACTAGCGGGGCCAATGAGCAGTTCTTC; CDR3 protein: CASRGWTSGANEQFF
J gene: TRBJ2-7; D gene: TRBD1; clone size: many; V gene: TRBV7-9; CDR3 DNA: TGTGCCAGCAGCTTAGCCCAGGGGGCGCTAAGCTACGAGCAGTACTTC; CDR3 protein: CASSLAQGALSYEQYF
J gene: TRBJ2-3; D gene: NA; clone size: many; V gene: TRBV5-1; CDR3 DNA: TGCGCCAGCAGCTCCCTATTGGGCACAGATACGCAGTATTTT; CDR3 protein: CASSSLLGTDTQYF
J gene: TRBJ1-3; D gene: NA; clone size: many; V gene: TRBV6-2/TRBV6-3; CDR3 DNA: TGTGCCAGCAGTTCTTTATCTGGAAACACCATATATTTT; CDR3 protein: CASSSLSGNTIYF
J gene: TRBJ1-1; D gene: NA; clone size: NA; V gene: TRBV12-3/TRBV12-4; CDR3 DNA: TGTGCCAGCAGTTTACGTTTTTACCTTTCGGGGGACACTGAAGCTTTCTTT; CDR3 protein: CASSLRFYLSGDTEAFF
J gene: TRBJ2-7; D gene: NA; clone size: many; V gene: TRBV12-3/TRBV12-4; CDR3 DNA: TGTGCCAGCAGTTTGGGGCCCGAAACTGCCTACGAGCAGTACTTC; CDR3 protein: CASSLGPETAYEQYF
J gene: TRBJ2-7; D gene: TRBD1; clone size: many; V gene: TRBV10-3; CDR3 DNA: TGTGCCATCAGTGAGTCCAGGGGGCTCCCCTACGAGCAGTACTTC; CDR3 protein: CAISESRGLPYEQYF
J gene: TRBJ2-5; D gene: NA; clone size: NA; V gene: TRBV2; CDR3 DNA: TGTGCCAGCAGGCAGGGGACCCAGTACTTC; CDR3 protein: CASRQGTQYF
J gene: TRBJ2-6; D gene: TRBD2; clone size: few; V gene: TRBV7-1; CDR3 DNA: TGTGCCAGCAGCTCCCCTCTCGGACAACTAGCGGGGGAGATCCCTGGGGCCAACGTCCTGACTTTC; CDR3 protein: CASSSPLGQLAGEIPGANVLTF
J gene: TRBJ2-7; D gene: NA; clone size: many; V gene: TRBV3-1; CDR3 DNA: TGTGCCAGCAGCGCGAAAGACACCCCCCCTACGAAGCAGTACTTC; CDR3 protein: CASSAKDTPPTKQYF